This TCR beta chain was recovered during a study of technical replicates of blood from a few donors. The CDR3 is 15 residues long. The ends were cut back, 0 bases at V and 4 bases at J, with 12 bases in the middle. CDR1 and CDR2 (germline): PRHDT, FYEKMQ (reference sequence). Assay used: immunoSEQ multiplex PCR; TCRdb lists only in-frame clones, some missing. The sample includes more than 65,000 clones, approximately 97% seen only once; the top ten take around 0.28%. The source material was T cells isolated from PBMCs. The TCR sequence derives from a human donor in good health. The V and J genes are TRBV13 and TRBJ1-2, with a weak D call TRBD1 (5 bases). Written as DNA, the CDR3 is TGTGCCAGCAGCTTAGGGGGCAGGGCCGCCTATGGCTACACCTTC. It encodes CASSLGGRAAYGYTF.